A single sample gave rise to the 28 T cell receptor beta chains below, sequenced in a study of T cell responses to AZD1222 COVID-19 vaccine. Method: immunoSEQ multiplex PCR; TCRdb's copy keeps in-frame clones and lacks some. The data show around 58,000 clones, roughly 90% seen once. This material consisted of peripheral blood, taken 28 days after the second AZD1222 dose. These receptors all stem from an adult who received the AZD1222 COVID-19 vaccine.

This clone was observed a single time. The genes are TRBV11-2 and TRBJ1-1; D is undetermined. CDR3 length: 15 residues. Germline loops: CDR1 SGHAT, CDR2 FQNNGV. V was pared by 2 bases and J by 1 base, with 11 bases between. The CDR3 nucleotides read TGTGCCAGCAGCTTATCCCCCCGGGGGAACACTGAAGCTTTCTTT. It is translated as CASSLSPRGNTEAFF.

The chain links TRBV5-6 to TRBJ1-2; D remains ambiguous. V shed 0 bases and J shed 4 bases, with 10 bases lying between them. CDR3 length: 14 residues. Germline V gene sequence: CDR1 SGHDT, CDR2 YYEEEE. CDR3 region: CASSLGQLGYGYTF. CDR3 nucleotides: TGTGCCAGCAGCTTGGGTCAGCTTGGCTATGGCTACACCTTC.

This chain links TRBV7-2 with TRBJ1-5; tentatively, D is TRBD1 (5 bases). In germline, CDR1 is SGHTA, CDR2 FQGNSA. V dropped 0 bases and J dropped 6 bases, with 9 bases sitting between them. The CDR3 consists of 14 residues. CDR3 loop: CASSLAGEGQPQHF. CDR3 nucleotide sequence: TGTGCCAGCAGCTTAGCGGGGGAAGGTCAGCCCCAGCATTTT.

J is TRBJ2-5 and V is TRBV11-3; 13 positions agree with TRBD2. The CDR3 has 16 amino acids. Germline loops: CDR1 SGHNT, CDR2 YENEEA. Unmatched junction bases numbered 2, after V lost 1 base and J lost 3 bases. CDR3 amino acids: CASSLGLAGGEETQYF. The CDR3 DNA reads as TGTGCCAGCAGCTTAGGACTAGCGGGAGGAGAAGAGACCCAGTACTTC.

V gene TRBV25-1 combines with J gene TRBJ1-4; the D gene is possibly TRBD1 (5 bases). The germline V and J ends were trimmed by 4 bases and 2 bases, with 14 bases remaining between them. The CDR3 is 16 amino acids. In germline, CDR1 is MGHDK, CDR2 SYGVNS. CDR3 sequence reads: CASSGAREMTNEKLFF. CDR3 DNA sequence: TGTGCCAGCAGTGGGGCCAGGGAGATGACTAATGAAAAACTGTTTTTT.

V usage is TRBV7-2 and J usage is TRBJ2-1; no firm D call. The CDR3 length is 11 residues. CDR1 is SGHTA, CDR2 FQGNSA, per germline. The V end lost 5 bases, the J end lost 4 bases, and 3 bases lay between the germline ends. The CDR3, as DNA: TGTGCCAGCAGCCCATACAATGAGCAGTTCTTC. Its protein is CASSPYNEQFF.

The chain has TRBV6-2 or TRBV6-3 and TRBJ2-1; D possibly corresponds to TRBD2 (6 bases). The CDR3 contains 15 residues. Trimming took off 2 bases at V and 3 bases at J, with 11 bases between the two ends. From germline, CDR1 is MNHEY and CDR2 SVGEGT. As DNA, the CDR3 is TGTGCCAGCAGTTACAAGGGGACTTACTACAATGAGCAGTTCTTC. It encodes CASSYKGTYYNEQFF.

This chain's CDR3 is CAWMDHNEQFF. The CDR3 DNA reads as TGTGCCTGGATGGACCACAATGAGCAGTTCTTC. The chain links TRBV30 to TRBJ2-1; D is ambiguous. CDR1 and CDR2 (germline): GTSNPN, SVGIG (reference sequence). The V end was cut by 4 bases, the J end by 5 bases, with 6 bases between. The CDR3 length is 11 residues.

The chain uses TRBV7-2 and TRBJ1-4; TRBD1 matches at 8 bases. V shed 6 bases and J 7 bases; nucleotides not matched to a gene: 7. Germline values: CDR1 SGHTA, CDR2 FQGNSA. The CDR3 runs to 14 residues. The CDR3 here is CASSFNTGGEKLFF. CDR3 DNA: TGTGCCAGCAGTTTTAATACAGGGGGTGAAAAACTGTTTTTT.

The V gene is TRBV3-1 (or the pseudogene TRBV3-2), the J gene TRBJ2-1, with D perhaps TRBD2 (5 bases). The CDR3 contains 16 residues. Germline V gives CDR1 LGHDT, CDR2 YNNKEL (reference sequence). The V end lost 2 bases, the J end lost 12 bases, and 23 bases lay between the germline ends. CDR3 DNA sequence: TGTGCCAGCAGCCAAAGGACCGGGTCCTCGAGGGATGTGCAGTTCTTC. This gives the protein CASSQRTGSSRDVQFF.

This rearrangement joins TRBV3-1 (or the pseudogene TRBV3-2) to TRBJ2-5; D uncertain. Trimming cost V 2 bases and J 7 bases, with 5 bases left between them. There are 11 residues in the CDR3. Germline V gene lookup returns CDR1 LGHDT and CDR2 YNNKEL (reference sequence). The CDR3 reads CASSQLGTQYF. CDR3 DNA: TGTGCCAGCAGCCAACTTGGGACCCAGTACTTC.

This chain joins TRBV5-1 and TRBJ2-7; D is undetermined. The V end lost 5 bases, the J end lost 0 bases, and 15 bases lay between the germline ends. The CDR3 length is 15 residues. From germline, CDR1 is SGHRS and CDR2 YFSETQ. Here the CDR3 reads CASRPVTLSSYEQYF. The CDR3, as DNA: TGCGCCAGCAGACCCGTAACACTAAGCTCCTACGAGCAGTACTTC.

This chain uses TRBV5-4 with TRBJ2-1, with 7 bases identical to TRBD1. The V and J ends lost 0 bases and 10 bases, in that order; junction bases with no gene match: 7. The CDR3 has 14 residues. Germline V gene data show CDR1 as SGHNT and CDR2 as YYREEE (reference sequence). The CDR3 loop reads CASSLERGRREQFF. CDR3 nucleotides: TGTGCCAGCAGCTTGGAAAGGGGGCGCAGAGAGCAGTTCTTC. Variable domain in full (rest from reference TRBV5-4 and TRBJ2-1): ETGVTQSPTHLIKTRGQQVTLRCSSQSGHNTVSWYQQALGQGPQFIFQYYREEENGRGNFPPRFSGLQFPNYSSELNVNALELDDSALYLCASSLERGRREQFFGPGTRLTVL.

This sequence joins TRBV2 and TRBJ1-3; D unresolved. Germline CDR1 SNHLY, CDR2 FYNNEI. The CDR3 extends over 13 amino acids. V shed 1 base and J shed 4 bases, with 5 bases lying between them. CDR3 sequence reads: CASSEGAGNTIYF. The CDR3 DNA follows: TGTGCCAGCAGTGAAGGGGCCGGAAACACCATATATTTT.

The chain is built from TRBV11-1 and TRBJ2-3; tentative D call: TRBD1 (6 bases). CDR3 length: 15 residues. The ends were cut back, 4 bases at V and 2 bases at J, with 13 bases in the middle. Germline CDR1 SGHAT, CDR2 FQDESV (reference sequence). The CDR3 loop is CASSYLQGPTDTQYF. CDR3 coding DNA: TGTGCCAGCAGCTACCTACAGGGCCCCACAGATACGCAGTATTTT.

The chain combines TRBV7-2 with TRBJ2-2, with D perhaps TRBD1 (5 bases). The germline V gene encodes CDR1 SGHTA and CDR2 FQGNSA. The CDR3 consists of 17 residues. V shed 5 bases and J shed 5 bases, with 21 bases lying between them. The CDR3 spells CASSPLLGAGNTGELFF. The CDR3 nucleotides read TGTGCCAGCAGCCCACTCTTAGGGGCAGGCAATACCGGGGAGCTGTTTTTT.

V and J are TRBV6-6 and TRBJ1-2; no clear D gene. V was shortened by 8 bases and J by 5 bases, with 12 bases between the two germline ends. In germline, CDR1 is MNHNY, CDR2 SVGAGI (reference sequence). The length of the CDR3 is 12 residues. CDR3 loop: CASAGGVYGYTF. CDR3 DNA: TGTGCCAGCGCAGGTGGGGTTTATGGCTACACCTTC.

The rearrangement uses TRBV30 and TRBJ1-3; no clear D. Deletions cut 0 bases from V and 4 bases from J, with 4 bases between. This CDR3 spans 12 amino acids. CDR1 GTSNPN and CDR2 SVGIG come from the germline V gene (reference sequence). Written as DNA, the CDR3 is TGTGCCTGGAGTGTCGGCGGAAACACCATATATTTT. This codes for CAWSVGGNTIYF.

The chain recombines TRBV11-2 with TRBJ1-5; 7 nucleotides agree with TRBD1. V shed 6 bases, J shed 5 bases, and the junction held 4 bases outside the gene matches. The germline gives CDR1 SGHAT, CDR2 FQNNGV. The CDR3 spans 13 residues. CDR3 sequence (DNA): TGTGCCAGCAGAAAAGACAGGGATCAGCCCCAGCATTTT. Translation gives CASRKDRDQPQHF. The whole variable domain, filled in from reference TRBV11-2 and TRBJ1-5, reads EAGVAQSPRYKIIEKRQSVAFWCNPISGHATLYWYQQILGQGPKLLIQFQNNGVVDDSQLPKDRFSAERLKGVDSTLKIQPAKLEDSAVYLCASRKDRDQPQHFGDGTRLSIL.

This chain links TRBV7-9 with TRBJ1-1; 7 bases map to TRBD1. CDR3 size: 14 residues. Trimming at V came to 3 bases and at J to 8 bases, leaving 9 bases not matched to a gene. CDR1 and CDR2 from the germline V gene are SEHNR and FQNEAQ (reference sequence). The CDR3 DNA reads TGTGCCAGCAGCTTGGCAACAGGGGCCCCAGAAGCTTTCTTT. This encodes CASSLATGAPEAFF. The full variable domain, its missing parts supplied by reference TRBV7-9 and TRBJ1-1, is DTGVSQNPRHKITKRGQNVTFRCDPISEHNRLYWYRQTLGQGPEFLTYFQNEAQLEKSRLLSDRFSAERPKGSFSTLEIQRTEQGDSAMYLCASSLATGAPEAFFGQGTRLTVV.

The chain combines TRBV24-1 with TRBJ2-3; D is uncertain. The CDR3 sequence is 13 residues long. Germline values: CDR1 KGHDR, CDR2 SFDVKD. Trimming pared 4 bases from V and 3 bases from J, leaving 7 bases between. CDR3 in amino acids: CATSDFGTDTQYF. DNA for the CDR3: TGTGCCACCAGTGACTTTGGGACAGATACGCAGTATTTT.

The V and J genes are TRBV7-8 and TRBJ1-2, with D possibly being TRBD1 (5 bases). Germline loops: CDR1 SGHVS, CDR2 FQNEAQ. V gave up 5 bases and J gave up 3 bases, with 13 bases separating them. CDR3 size: 14 residues. The CDR3 DNA is TGTGCCAGCAGCCACTGGGGGAGAGACTATGGCTACACCTTC. It is translated as CASSHWGRDYGYTF.

This clone has only one observation. The chain links TRBV7-9 to TRBJ2-3; TRBD2 matches at 9 bases. Germline V CDR1 and CDR2: SEHNR, FQNEAQ (reference sequence). V was pared by 3 bases and J by 1 base, with 5 bases of the junction left unmatched. CDR3 length equals 16 residues. DNA for the CDR3: TGTGCCAGCAGCTTCACTAGCGGGCGTCGCACAGATACGCAGTATTTT. Amino acids: CASSFTSGRRTDTQYF.

This chain links TRBV19 with TRBJ1-2; D unclear. The germline CDR1 and CDR2 sequences are LNHDA and SQIVND (reference sequence). This CDR3 region has 14 residues. With 2 bases removed from V and 1 base from J, the gap between germline ends came to 8 bases. The CDR3 here is CASSIRWNNYGYTF. The CDR3 DNA reads TGTGCCAGTAGTATACGTTGGAATAACTATGGCTACACCTTC.

The chain employs TRBV19 and TRBJ1-4; D uncertain. Trimming cost V 1 base and J 3 bases, with 9 bases left between them. This CDR3 contains 15 residues. The germline CDR1 and CDR2 sequences are LNHDA and SQIVND (reference sequence). Here the CDR3 reads CASSIGRGPNEKLFF. In DNA, the CDR3 is TGTGCCAGTAGTATAGGACGAGGGCCTAATGAAAAACTGTTTTTT. Using reference TRBV19 and TRBJ1-4 for the parts outside the CDR3, the full variable domain is DGGITQSPKYLFRKEGQNVTLSCEQNLNHDAMYWYRQDPGQGLRLIYYSQIVNDFQKGDIAEGYSVSREKKESFPLTVTSAQKNPTAFYLCASSIGRGPNEKLFFGSGTQLSVL.

The V gene is TRBV24-1, the J gene TRBJ1-2, with a weak D call TRBD1 (5 bases). CDR1 KGHDR and CDR2 SFDVKD come from the germline V gene. The CDR3 runs 13 residues. Trimming stripped 2 bases from V and 2 bases from J, with 5 bases between. The CDR3 spells CATSDSGNYGYTF. The CDR3 DNA follows: TGTGCCACCAGTGATTCAGGGAACTATGGCTACACCTTC.

V and J are TRBV11-3 and TRBJ1-3; the D is unclear. There are 14 residues in the CDR3. The germline CDR1 and CDR2 sequences are SGHNT and YENEEA. Trimming took 8 bases from V and 0 from J, leaving 11 bases between them. CDR3 sequence reads: CASATVSSGNTIYF. The CDR3 DNA follows: TGTGCCAGCGCCACAGTCTCCTCTGGAAACACCATATATTTT. The entire variable domain, with the rest obtained from reference TRBV11-3 and TRBJ1-3, is as follows: EAGVVQSPRYKIIEKKQPVAFWCNPISGHNTLYWYLQNLGQGPELLIRYENEEAVDDSQLPKDRFSAERLKGVDSTLKIQPAELGDSAVYLCASATVSSGNTIYFGEGSWLTVV.

The V call is TRBV7-9, the J call TRBJ1-3, with TRBD1 matching 8 bases. Trimming at V came to 5 bases and at J to 1 base, leaving 7 bases not matched to a gene. Germline V gene lookup returns CDR1 SEHNR and CDR2 FQNEAQ (reference sequence). This CDR3 contains 16 residues. The CDR3, as DNA: TGTGCCAGCAGCGCTACCGGGACAGGTTCTGGAAACACCATATATTTT. It translates to CASSATGTGSGNTIYF.